A single sample gave rise to the 23 T cell receptor beta chains below, sequenced in a study of T cells in localized non-small cell lung cancer. Produced via immunoSEQ multiplex PCR; TCRdb's table is partial and in-frame only. The data contain 25,000 to 35,000 clones, around 81% of them singletons. The specimen was peripheral blood mononuclear cells, collected before any cancer treatment. These receptors were taken from a man between 40 and 69 years old with stage III lung adenocarcinoma.

This clone appeared a single time. The V call is TRBV7-9, the J call TRBJ2-6; D is ambiguous. The V gene lost 5 bases and the J gene lost 5 bases, with 7 bases spanning the gap. The CDR3 is 13 residues long. Germline CDR1 SEHNR, CDR2 FQNEAQ (reference sequence). For the CDR3, the DNA is TGTGCCAGCAGCCAACTCTGGGCCAACGTCCTGACTTTC. Residues: CASSQLWANVLTF.

The chain couples TRBV11-2 to TRBJ2-1; the match to TRBD1 covers 7 bases. J gave up 2 bases and V 5 bases, and 9 bases lay outside the gene matches. The CDR3 has 16 amino acids. The V gene's germline CDR1 is SGHAT and CDR2 FQNNGV. The CDR3 reads CASSARQGITYNEQFF. As DNA, the CDR3 is TGTGCCAGCAGCGCCCGACAGGGTATCACCTACAATGAGCAGTTCTTC.

This clone has only one observation. The V call is TRBV19, the J call TRBJ2-1; 7 bases fit TRBD2. The V gene end was trimmed by 10 bases and the J gene end by 7 bases; junction bases not matched to a gene: 13. CDR1 is LNHDA, CDR2 SQIVND, per germline (reference sequence). The CDR3 is made up of 14 amino acids. The CDR3: CATMEGGPGNEQFF. The CDR3 region has the DNA TGTGCCACCATGGAGGGAGGGCCGGGAAATGAGCAGTTCTTC.

The CDR3 DNA is TGTGCCAGCAGTTACGACGGACAGGGGAACACTGAAGCTTTCTTT. Translating gives CASSYDGQGNTEAFF. The genes are TRBV6-5 and TRBJ1-1; TRBD1 agrees at 8 bases. The J segment lost 1 base and the V segment lost 2 bases, leaving 3 bases of the junction unmatched. This CDR3 region has 15 residues. Germline V CDR1 and CDR2: MNHEY, SVGAGI.

The V and J genes are TRBV9 and TRBJ1-2; TRBD1 aligns across 7 bases. This CDR3 is built from 14 residues. Germline trimming cut 3 bases from V and 7 bases from J; bases unmatched to any gene: 9. CDR1 SGDLS and CDR2 YYNGEE come from the germline V gene. Here the CDR3 reads CASSATGQSGGYTF. The CDR3 DNA follows: TGTGCCAGCAGCGCCACGGGACAGTCGGGTGGCTACACCTTC.

The chain recombines TRBV5-1 with TRBJ1-1, with D unresolved. This CDR3 spans 15 amino acids. The germline gives CDR1 SGHRS, CDR2 YFSETQ. V was trimmed by 0 bases and J by 4 bases, leaving 13 bases between them. The CDR3 DNA is TGCGCCAGCAGCTTGGGGGCACTTAGGAGCACTGAAGCTTTCTTT. This codes for CASSLGALRSTEAFF.

The chain is built from TRBV5-1 and TRBJ2-1, with TRBD1 matching over 8 bases. This CDR3 is built from 19 residues. Germline V lookup: CDR1 SGHRS, CDR2 YFSETQ. The V and J ends lost 0 bases and 7 bases, in that order; junction bases with no gene match: 18. The CDR3 DNA follows: TGCGCCAGCAGCTTGGTGGCAACCGGGACAGGAGGGTTTCGGAATGAGCAGTTCTTC. Translated: CASSLVATGTGGFRNEQFF.

This sequence joins TRBV4-2 and TRBJ2-5; 11 bases agree with TRBD2. The CDR3 is made up of 17 amino acids. With V trimmed by 3 bases and J by 5 bases, 11 bases remained unmatched. Looked up from germline, CDR1 is LGHNA and CDR2 is YNFKEQ. The CDR3 DNA is TGTGCCAGCAGCCAGGATTTTAGCGGGGGGGCCCGGGAGACCCAGTACTTC. Translating gives CASSQDFSGGARETQYF.

The chain joins TRBV5-1 to TRBJ2-1, with 8 bases fitting TRBD1. This CDR3 is 15 amino acids long. Per the germline V gene, CDR1 is SGHRS and CDR2 is YFSETQ. V lost 1 base, J lost 7 bases, and 7 bases stayed unmatched. The CDR3 reads CASSLYGTGRNEQFF. DNA for the CDR3: TGCGCCAGCAGCTTGTACGGGACAGGTCGTAATGAGCAGTTCTTC.

The CDR3 loop is CASNRALGQPNEKLFF. The DNA for the CDR3 is TGTGCCAGCAACCGAGCCCTGGGACAGCCTAATGAAAAACTGTTTTTT. J is TRBJ1-4 and V is TRBV5-5; 7 bases are a match to TRBD1. CDR3 size: 16 residues. J lost 3 bases, V lost 6 bases, and 11 bases had no gene match. CDR1 SGHKS and CDR2 YYEKEE come from the germline V gene (reference sequence).

The sample holds one count of this clone. The chain uses TRBV19 and TRBJ2-1; the D call may be TRBD1 or TRBD2 (5 bases each). The V and J ends lost 6 bases and 7 bases respectively, with 16 bases between them. This CDR3 spans 14 amino acids. Germline-derived CDR1 and CDR2 are LNHDA and SQIVND (reference sequence). The CDR3 reads CASRSGTVGNEQFF. As DNA, the CDR3 is TGTGCCAGTAGATCCGGGACGGTAGGGAATGAGCAGTTCTTC.

The V call is TRBV28, the J call TRBJ2-4; D may be TRBD1 (5 bases). The V end lost 3 bases, the J end lost 1 base, and 7 bases lay between the germline ends. CDR3 length: 14 residues. From germline, CDR1 is MDHEN and CDR2 SYDVKM. The CDR3 loop is CASSLSGAKNIQYF. In nucleotides, the CDR3 is TGTGCCAGCAGTTTGTCAGGGGCCAAAAACATTCAGTACTTC.

The rearrangement uses TRBV5-6 and TRBJ2-3; D unresolved. V gave up 4 bases and J gave up 2 bases, with 5 bases separating them. Germline assignment: CDR1 SGHDT and CDR2 YYEEEE. CDR3 length: 12 amino acids. CDR3 DNA: TGTGCCAGCAGCCGCATCACAGATACGCAGTATTTT. This sequence encodes CASSRITDTQYF.

The V gene is TRBV7-6, the J gene TRBJ2-3, with D possibly matching TRBD1 (7 bases). Trimming removed 5 bases at V and 0 bases at J, with 15 bases between. The V gene's germline CDR1 is SGHVS and CDR2 FNYEAQ. The length of the CDR3 is 16 residues. Here the CDR3 reads CASSPRGTESTDTQYF. The CDR3 coding sequence is TGTGCCAGCAGCCCTCGGGGGACAGAAAGCACAGATACGCAGTATTTT.

The V gene is TRBV7-9, the J gene TRBJ2-7, with D possibly TRBD1 on 6 matching bases. Trimming took 6 bases from V and 5 from J, leaving 17 bases between them. The CDR3 contains 14 residues. Germline CDR1 is SEHNR and CDR2 is FQNEAQ (reference sequence). The CDR3 region is CASSPRASGDEQYV. The CDR3 DNA follows: TGTGCCAGCAGTCCGCGAGCATCAGGGGACGAGCAGTACGTC.

In DNA form, the CDR3 reads TGTGCCAGCAGCTTATGGGATACGCAGTATTTT. Translation gives CASSLWDTQYF. The chain couples TRBV7-9 to TRBJ2-3; D ambiguous. The length of the CDR3 is 11 residues. V shed 2 bases and J shed 6 bases, with 3 bases lying between them. Per the germline V gene, CDR1 is SEHNR and CDR2 is FQNEAQ (reference sequence).

The chain links TRBV19 to TRBJ2-1; 8 nucleotides align to TRBD2. Germline trimming cut 9 bases from V and 6 bases from J; bases unmatched to any gene: 10. Germline V gives CDR1 LNHDA, CDR2 SQIVND (reference sequence). The CDR3 is 14 amino acids. The CDR3 sequence: CASLSGTSPNEQFF. The CDR3 coding sequence is TGTGCCAGCCTATCCGGGACTAGTCCCAATGAGCAGTTCTTC. Full variable domain (rest looked up from reference TRBV19 and TRBJ2-1): DGGITQSPKYLFRKEGQNVTLSCEQNLNHDAMYWYRQDPGQGLRLIYYSQIVNDFQKGDIAEGYSVSREKKESFPLTVTSAQKNPTAFYLCASLSGTSPNEQFFGPGTRLTVL.

The chain employs TRBV5-1 and TRBJ2-2, with D possibly TRBD1 on 6 matching bases. The CDR3 length is 16 residues. The germline V gene encodes CDR1 SGHRS and CDR2 YFSETQ. V was clipped by 3 bases and J by 5 bases, with 17 bases between them. The CDR3 sequence is CASSSRGPTETGELFF. As DNA, the CDR3 is TGCGCCAGCAGCTCCAGGGGCCCGACTGAAACCGGGGAGCTGTTTTTT.

CDR3 in amino acids: CASRGSGRYEQFF. For the CDR3, the DNA is TGTGCCAGCAGAGGTAGCGGGAGATATGAGCAGTTCTTC. The gene calls are TRBV6-5 and TRBJ2-1, with 9 bases identical to TRBD2. Trimming cost V 6 bases and J 8 bases; bases outside gene matches: 5. Germline CDR1 and CDR2: MNHEY and SVGAGI. The CDR3 consists of 13 residues.

This chain connects TRBV15 to TRBJ2-3; no reliable D call. Per germline, CDR1 LNHNV and CDR2 YYDKDF (reference sequence). V dropped 1 base and J dropped 7 bases, with 9 bases sitting between them. The length of the CDR3 is 13 residues. This chain's CDR3 is CATSRGTLNTQYF. The CDR3 DNA reads TGTGCCACCAGCAGAGGAACCCTCAATACGCAGTATTTT.

The V and J genes are TRBV28 and TRBJ1-2, with 7 bases that match TRBD1. This CDR3 contains 14 residues. Per the germline V gene, CDR1 is MDHEN and CDR2 is SYDVKM. V lost 8 bases to trimming and J lost 0 bases; unmatched junction nucleotides: 6. Written as DNA, the CDR3 is TGTGCCAGCGGAATCGGGACAGCTAACTATGGCTACACCTTC. Residues: CASGIGTANYGYTF.

This chain links TRBV7-9 with TRBJ2-1; D is possibly TRBD2 (6 bases). The germline V gene encodes CDR1 SEHNR and CDR2 FQNEAQ (reference sequence). This CDR3 has 15 residues. Between the trimmed V and J ends, which lost 5 bases and 9 bases, there was a span of 20 bases. DNA of the CDR3: TGTGCCAGCAGCCCCGCCTGGTCCGGGAGATCTGAGCAGTTCTTC. This sequence encodes CASSPAWSGRSEQFF.

The genes are TRBV6-1 and TRBJ1-5, with D possibly being TRBD1 (6 bases). The CDR3 extends over 16 amino acids. V dropped 3 bases and J dropped 7 bases, with 19 bases sitting between them. Germline CDR1 and CDR2: MNHNS and SASEGT. CDR3: CASSESSRGSRQPQHF. CDR3 sequence (DNA): TGTGCCAGCAGTGAGTCAAGCAGGGGCTCGAGACAGCCCCAGCATTTT.